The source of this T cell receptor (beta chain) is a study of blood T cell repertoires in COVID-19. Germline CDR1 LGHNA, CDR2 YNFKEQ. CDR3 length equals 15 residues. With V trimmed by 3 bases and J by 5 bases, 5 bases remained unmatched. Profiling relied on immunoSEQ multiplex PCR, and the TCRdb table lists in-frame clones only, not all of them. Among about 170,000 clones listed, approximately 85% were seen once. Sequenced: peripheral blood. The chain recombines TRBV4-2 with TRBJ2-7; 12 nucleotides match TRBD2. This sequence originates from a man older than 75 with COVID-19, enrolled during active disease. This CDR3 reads CASSQATSGGDEQYF. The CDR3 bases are TGTGCCAGCAGCCAGGCGACTAGCGGGGGAGACGAGCAGTACTTC.